This T cell receptor (beta chain) was captured in a study of blood T cell repertoires in COVID-19. There are 14 residues in the CDR3. V lost 7 bases to trimming and J lost 2 bases, with 14 bases between them. CDR1 is SGHTA and CDR2 is FQGNSA in the germline V gene. In this sample, this clone turned up a few times. Profiling relied on immunoSEQ multiplex PCR, and the TCRdb table lists in-frame clones only, not all of them. The profile covers 650,000 to 800,000 clones, with around 89% appearing a single time and roughly 0.25% taken by the ten largest. V usage is TRBV7-2 and J usage is TRBJ1-1, with D possibly TRBD1 on 6 matching bases. Sequenced sample: peripheral blood. This TCR was sampled from a woman aged 18-35 years with acute or convalescent COVID-19. CDR3 DNA sequence: TGTGCCAGCACCCCGGGACACCCAAACACTGAAGCTTTCTTT. This encodes CASTPGHPNTEAFF.